Below, one TCR beta chain is given with its context. Its cognate antigen is unknown. The CDR3 runs 16 residues. V was trimmed by 4 bases and J by 0 bases, leaving 16 bases between them. CDR1 and CDR2 from the germline V gene are PRHDT and FYEKMQ (reference sequence). This sample stems from a study of shared clonotypes between healthy human individuals. Study summary: Three CD4 naive, three CD4 memory, two CD8 naive and one CD8 memory plate were used per donor.

The naive CD8 subset, CD45RO-negative cells positively selected for CCR7, excluded terminally differentiated effector memory CD45RA+ cells. Each replicate PCR on the sorted subsets used around 200 ng DNA (approximately 33,000 T cell genomes). Method: immunoSEQ multiplex PCR; TCRdb's copy keeps in-frame clones and lacks some. The sample lists some 2 million clones, over 85% occurring once. Study outcomes and limitations: Naive subsets tended to show greater estimated richness than memory subsets.

The chain uses TRBV13 and TRBJ2-7; tentatively, D is TRBD1 (6 bases). This clonotype was obtained from a man between 18 and 35 years old in good health. The sequenced material came from naive CD8+ T cells sorted from blood. The CDR3 DNA reads TGTGCCAGCAGCTCCCTGGGGGCCATGAGCTCCTACGAGCAGTACTTC. This sequence encodes CASSSLGAMSSYEQYF. The entire variable domain, with the rest obtained from reference TRBV13 and TRBJ2-7, is as follows: AAGVIQSPRHLIKEKRETATLKCYPIPRHDTVYWYQQGPGQDPQFLISFYEKMQSDKGSIPDRFSAQQFSDYHSELNMSSLELGDSALYFCASSSLGAMSSYEQYFGPGTRLTVT.